What follows describes a single TCR beta chain. What it binds is not known. The data belong to a study of OX40 agonist ivuxolimab in advanced cancers. About the research overall: Dose-escalation cases comprised hepatocellular carcinoma, melanoma, renal cell or head and neck cancer. Allowance was made for prior anti-PD-1, anti-PD-L1 or anti-CTLA-4 therapy, and 40% to 45% had some.

Study-wide points: CD4+ and CD8+ blood T cells expanded clonally by week 6 at 0.1 to 3.0 mg/kg. Among T cells, CD8+ cells averaged more expanded clones than CD4+ cells.

CDR1 is SGHNT, CDR2 YYREEE, per germline (reference sequence). The CDR3 sequence is 15 residues long. The J segment lost 9 bases and the V segment lost 6 bases, leaving 15 bases of the junction unmatched. Assay: immunoSEQ multiplex PCR; the TCRdb copy retains only in-frame clones and omits some. The profile shows around 76,000 clones, around 90% of them singletons. Sequencing was performed on CD4+ or CD8+ T cells sorted from blood, taken in a trial of the OX40 agonist ivuxolimab. This receptor was taken from an adult with an advanced solid tumor such as melanoma, head and neck, liver or kidney cancer. This sequence joins TRBV5-4 and TRBJ2-1, with 7 positions matching TRBD2. CDR3 in DNA: TGTGCCAGCACTACCGGGGGGATTGTCGTTACTGAGCAGTTCTTC. Protein sequence: CASTTGGIVVTEQFF. The entire variable domain, with the rest obtained from reference TRBV5-4 and TRBJ2-1, is as follows: ETGVTQSPTHLIKTRGQQVTLRCSSQSGHNTVSWYQQALGQGPQFIFQYYREEENGRGNFPPRFSGLQFPNYSSELNVNALELDDSALYLCASTTGGIVVTEQFFGPGTRLTVL.